This TCR beta chain was observed in a study of T cells after yellow fever vaccination. One entry per CDR3 protein, called by TCRdb with MiXCR from the 5' RACE reads. The table has hundreds of thousands of distinct CDR3 sequences, roughly 9.4% seen once. Comments on this clonotype: Antigen: not known.

V dropped 0 bases and J dropped 2 bases, with 5 bases sitting between them. The CDR3 length is 13 residues. Germline lookup yields CDR1 SGHNT and CDR2 YYREEE (reference sequence). Study-level results: CD4 and CD8 compartments shared a small share of clonotypes.

Here the sequenced sample was PBMCs, taken on the day of the first yellow fever vaccination. The genes are TRBV5-4 and TRBJ2-5; D not resolved. The sequence derives from a man aged 18 to 30 who received the YFV17D yellow fever vaccine. The CDR3 nucleotides read TGTGCCAGCAGCTTGGAGACTCAAGAGACCCAGTACTTC. Translation: CASSLETQETQYF.